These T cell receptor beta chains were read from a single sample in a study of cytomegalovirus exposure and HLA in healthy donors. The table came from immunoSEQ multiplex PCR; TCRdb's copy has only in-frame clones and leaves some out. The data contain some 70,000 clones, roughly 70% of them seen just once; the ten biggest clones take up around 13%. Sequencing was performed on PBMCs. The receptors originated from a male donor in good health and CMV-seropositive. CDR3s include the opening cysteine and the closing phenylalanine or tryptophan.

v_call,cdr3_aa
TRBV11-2,CASSFAGLIYNEQFF
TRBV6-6,CASIGQGKNYGYTF
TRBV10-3,CAISGGQGSFSGNTIYF
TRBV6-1,CASSEISWGTGAGEQYF
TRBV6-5,CASSSQTANYGYTF
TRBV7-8,CASSYSGGTDTQYF
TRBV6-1,CASSDAGGYGYTF
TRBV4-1,CASSHRQGVKAEAFF
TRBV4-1,CASSQEQGGLYNEQFF
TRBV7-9,CASSTLAAAFF
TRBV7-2,CASSLHLSGNQPQHF
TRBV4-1,CASSQDLRGMNTEAFF
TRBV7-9,CASSFIRDGYTF
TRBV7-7,CASSSTLAGGYNEQFF
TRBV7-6,CASSLISGQYNEQFF
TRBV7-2,CASSLGGRGGGKNIQYF
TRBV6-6,CASSFGAWETQYF
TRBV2,CASMYRGLIAEAFF